What follows are 9 T cell receptor beta chains derived from one specimen sequenced in a study of blood T cell repertoires in COVID-19. The table came from immunoSEQ multiplex PCR; TCRdb's copy has only in-frame clones and leaves some out. The profile shows some 46,000 clones, roughly 73% of them singletons. What was sequenced was peripheral blood. The receptors shown here come from a man older than 75 with acute or convalescent COVID-19.

Details on this clone: Other DNA sequences of this sample code for an identical CDR3. This sequence joins TRBV6-5 and TRBJ2-7, with 14 bases lining up with TRBD2. J lost 4 bases, V lost 2 bases, and 1 base had no gene match. The CDR3 covers 15 residues. Per the germline V gene, CDR1 is MNHEY and CDR2 is SVGAGI. CDR3 coding DNA: TGTGCCAGCAGTTACGGGACTAGCGGGAGTTACGAGCAGTACTTC. Translating it yields CASSYGTSGSYEQYF.

This chain uses TRBV6-6 with TRBJ1-1; 7 bases are a match to TRBD1. The V gene end was trimmed by 2 bases and the J gene end by 8 bases; junction bases not matched to a gene: 5. The CDR3 is 13 residues long. Germline V gene sequence: CDR1 MNHNY, CDR2 SVGAGI (reference sequence). CDR3 bases: TGTGCCAGCAGTTACGAGGGGGCAGGGGAAGCTTTCTTT. It yields the protein CASSYEGAGEAFF.

This clone was seen only a few times. This chain connects TRBV6-6 to TRBJ1-2; no reliable D call. CDR3 size: 15 residues. The germline V gene encodes CDR1 MNHNY and CDR2 SVGAGI (reference sequence). V lost 5 bases to trimming and J lost 0 bases, with 13 bases between them. Here the CDR3 DNA reads TGTGCCAGCAGTCTCGGCTCAGCGGCTAACTATGGCTACACCTTC. Protein: CASSLGSAANYGYTF.

The chain joins TRBV1 to TRBJ2-7; whether TRBD2, the table's D call, matches the DNA was not checked. TRBV1 is annotated as a pseudogene. The CDR3 consists of 18 residues. CDR3 residues: CTSSQEGGLAGVSYEQYF. The CDR3 DNA reads TGCACCAGCAGCCAAGAAGGGGGACTAGCGGGGGTGTCCTACGAGCAGTACTTC.

The chain links TRBV5-1 to TRBJ2-1, with TRBD2 identical over 7 bases. Losses at the gene ends were 0 bases for V and 6 bases for J; bases not matched to a gene: 3. Germline CDR1 reads SGHRS; CDR2 reads YFSETQ. This CDR3 is built from 14 residues. The CDR3 reads CASSLAGGGNEQFF. CDR3 nucleotide sequence: TGCGCCAGCAGCTTGGCGGGAGGAGGCAATGAGCAGTTCTTC.

The rearrangement joins TRBV10-3 to TRBJ2-6; TRBD1 might be the D (5 bases). CDR3 length equals 15 residues. Germline-derived CDR1 and CDR2 are ENHRY and SYGVKD. V gave up 7 bases and J gave up 0 bases, with 10 bases separating them. The CDR3 spells CAIKGRDSGANVLTF. The CDR3 DNA follows: TGTGCCATCAAAGGCAGGGACTCTGGGGCCAACGTCCTGACTTTC.

This rearrangement joins TRBV10-2 to TRBJ2-5; 8 bases map to TRBD2. Trimming cost V 9 bases and J 5 bases; bases outside gene matches: 11. This CDR3 contains 14 residues. The germline gives CDR1 WSHSY, CDR2 SAAADI. CDR3 DNA: TGCGCCAGGGGCCTAGCGGGTTTGGGGGAGACCCAGTACTTC. Amino acid sequence: CARGLAGLGETQYF.

The J gene is TRBJ2-1, the V gene TRBV6-4, with 7 positions matching TRBD2. Looked up from germline, CDR1 is MRHNA and CDR2 is SNTAGT. V gave up 3 bases and J gave up 4 bases; unmatched junction bases: 3. The CDR3 spans 14 residues. CDR3 DNA sequence: TGTGCCAGCAGTGATGCTAGCGGATACAATGAGCAGTTCTTC. Protein product: CASSDASGYNEQFF.

The CDR3 is CASSLVSSSYEQYF. CDR3 DNA sequence: TGTGCCAGCAGCTTAGTGTCTAGCAGCTACGAGCAGTACTTC. J is TRBJ2-7 and V is TRBV7-9; TRBD2 is a possible D gene (5 bases). Germline CDR1 and CDR2: SEHNR and FQNEAQ (reference sequence). V was cut by 1 base and J by 3 bases, with 10 bases left in between. This CDR3 has 14 residues.